This paragraph reports one T cell receptor beta chain. Its antigen is currently unknown. The sample belongs to a study of regulatory T cells in long-lasting Graves disease. Study-level results: Persistent disease was associated with favored TRBV28 usage and with favored use of TRBJ1-2 and TRBJ2-5.

Relying on iRepertoire HTBI primers and Arm-PCR of CDR3 regions, the team built TCR beta libraries. TCRdb recomputed calls from the multiplex PCR reads with MiXCR, one row per CDR3 protein. This sample carries 600,000 to 850,000 distinct CDR3 sequences, about 32% of them seen once, and the ten largest clones take around 42%. Germline loops: CDR1 SGHTA, CDR2 FQGTGA. V gave up 2 bases and J gave up 4 bases, with 9 bases separating them. This CDR3 has 14 amino acids. Time point indicated: persistent/refractory GD, antithyroid drugs over 5 years with positive TRAb. Scientists built the TCR library using RNA that was extracted from PBMCs. Investigators report Graves' disease was diagnosed under American Thyroid Association guidelines.

This rearrangement joins TRBV7-3 to TRBJ2-1; D is ambiguous. The sequencing used peripheral blood mononuclear cells (PBMCs), collected when the disease was refractory, from a patient treated with antithyroid drugs. This TCR derives from a female donor with Graves disease. The CDR3 DNA reads as TGTGCCAGCAGCTTATTTGGGCAGTACAATGAGCAGTTCTTC. Encoded protein: CASSLFGQYNEQFF.